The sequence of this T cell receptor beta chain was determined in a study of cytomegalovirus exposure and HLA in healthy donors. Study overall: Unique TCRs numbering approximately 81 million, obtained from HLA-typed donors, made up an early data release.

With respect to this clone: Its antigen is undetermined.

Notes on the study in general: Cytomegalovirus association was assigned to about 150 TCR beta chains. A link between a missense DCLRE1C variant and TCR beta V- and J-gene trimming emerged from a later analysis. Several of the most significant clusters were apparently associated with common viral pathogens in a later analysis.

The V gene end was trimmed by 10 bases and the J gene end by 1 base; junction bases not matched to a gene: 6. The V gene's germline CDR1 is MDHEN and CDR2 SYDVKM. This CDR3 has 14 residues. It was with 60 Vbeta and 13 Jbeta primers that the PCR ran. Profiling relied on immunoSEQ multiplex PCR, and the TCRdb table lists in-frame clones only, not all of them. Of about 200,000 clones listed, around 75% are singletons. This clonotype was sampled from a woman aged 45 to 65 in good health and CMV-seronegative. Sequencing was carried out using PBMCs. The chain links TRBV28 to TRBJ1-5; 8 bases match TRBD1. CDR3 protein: CATHRQGSNQPQHF. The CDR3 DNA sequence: TGTGCCACACACAGACAGGGGAGCAATCAGCCCCAGCATTTT.